This is a list of T cell receptor beta chains from one sample in a study of breast tumors, draining lymph nodes, adjacent tissues. TCRdb recomputed calls from the multiplex PCR reads with MiXCR, one row per CDR3 protein. The table lists approximately 13,000 distinct CDR3 sequences, roughly two thirds of them singletons. Sequences were obtained from tumor-adjacent breast tissue. These TCRs come from a female donor with breast cancer. Some clones in this sample may be carry-over from other donors' samples. The CDR3 runs from the conserved cysteine through the conserved F or W.

cdr3_length	v_call	j_call	cdr3_aa
16	TRBV7-8	TRBJ1-3	CASSLIIADSGNTIYF
14	TRBV5-6	TRBJ2-7	CASSSLGLSGEQYF
16	TRBV9	TRBJ2-3	CASSVRDRGRVDTQYF
14	TRBV5-6	TRBJ2-3	CASSSLAAADTQYF
14	TRBV5-1	TRBJ1-2	CASSLDGTDYGYTF
14	TRBV6-5	TRBJ2-7	CASTLRQGAREQYF
19	TRBV9	TRBJ2-3	CASSADRGTSGGNTDTQYF
15	TRBV7-2	TRBJ2-1	CASSLGVGPYNEQFF
14	TRBV7-9	TRBJ1-2	CASNPGQVVPLYTF
16	TRBV19	TRBJ1-5	CASSIRTAKLNQPQHF
14	TRBV12-3/TRBV12-4	TRBJ1-6	CASSSGTGVSPLHF
13	TRBV25-1	TRBJ2-5	CASSVGGLETQYF
16	TRBV5-1	TRBJ2-3	CASSLEGQGFTDTQYF
15	TRBV5-1	TRBJ2-7	CASSNLAGGGYEQYF
12	TRBV29-1	TRBJ2-5	CSVDVAGQTQYF
13	TRBV29-1	TRBJ2-1	CSVRQTSYNEQFF
16	TRBV7-9	TRBJ2-1	CASSLLLGPLSNEQFF
14	TRBV6-6	TRBJ1-5	CASSLTGGNQPQHF
13	TRBV7-9	TRBJ2-7	CAPALRIIYEQYF
15	TRBV2	TRBJ2-7	CASSEEGQGLSEQYF
16	TRBV7-2	TRBJ2-1	CASSTGGTGNYNEQFF
16	TRBV12-3/TRBV12-4	TRBJ2-7	CASTPSGTFSYYEQYF
16	TRBV4-1	TRBJ1-3	CASSQGQAFFGNTIYF
16	TRBV7-8	TRBJ2-7	CASSFGLADSSYEQYF
19	TRBV2	TRBJ2-1	CASSQGQGKSSGRGHEQFF
11	TRBV19	TRBJ1-2	CASRTQITYTF
12	TRBV5-4	TRBJ1-6	CASSLDRRNLHF
17	TRBV29-1	TRBJ2-7	CSVEGSLSGRAGYEQYF
13	TRBV12-5	TRBJ2-5	CASGSGQQETQYF
15	TRBV7-8	TRBJ2-5	CARSNARTAQETQYF
16	TRBV3-1	TRBJ2-5	CASSQGAMAGGETQYF
13	TRBV20-1	TRBJ1-6	CSARGFRNSPLHF
13	TRBV7-9	TRBJ2-1	CASSLVQSNEQFF
12	TRBV11-2	TRBJ1-2	CASSRQGDGYTF
15	TRBV10-1	TRBJ2-1	CASSESVLAGNEQFF
15	TRBV20-1	TRBJ1-5	CSASRPGRRNQPQHF
14	TRBV5-1	TRBJ2-7	CASSLEGSGYEQYF
13	TRBV19	TRBJ2-1	CASSPLAGNEQFF
15	TRBV29-1	TRBJ2-3	CSVRLARQSTDTQYF
15	TRBV5-4	TRBJ1-2	CASSLGGRGAYGYTF
16	TRBV2	TRBJ2-1	CASSDSSVHSYNEQFF
13	TRBV6-2/TRBV6-3	TRBJ1-6	CASRTGINSPLHF
15	TRBV11-2	TRBJ2-7	CASSHVSGRNYEQYF
15	TRBV7-8	TRBJ2-5	CASSSGLAAQETQYF
12	TRBV28	TRBJ2-5	CASSLSGETQYF
16	TRBV12-3/TRBV12-4	TRBJ2-3	CASSHGTSGSADTQYF
13	TRBV2	TRBJ2-1	CASRSGLVTEQFF
13	TRBV20-1	TRBJ2-3	CSARRQALGTQYF
12	TRBV12-3/TRBV12-4	TRBJ1-2	CASTKGGWGYTF
15	TRBV2	TRBJ2-7	CASSPGQGRWHEQYF
14	TRBV19	TRBJ2-1	CASSIQGTSNEQFF
14	TRBV5-1	TRBJ2-7	CASSLGVQVYEQYF
16	TRBV6-2/TRBV6-3	TRBJ2-3	CASSYSGTDHTDTQYF
18	TRBV20-1	TRBJ2-1	CSAKPYLMMTDTYNEQFF
15	TRBV12-3/TRBV12-4	TRBJ2-5	CASSLGTGGGETQYF
14	TRBV5-5	TRBJ2-2	CASSLTMGPGELFF
16	TRBV4-3	TRBJ2-7	CASSQSTRTGAYEQYF